This TCR beta chain was sequenced during a study of type 1 and type 2 diabetes patients. Across the whole study: Magnetic bead positive selection isolated CD4+ or CD8+ T cells from PBMCs. The whole study generated fewer than 25 million paired-end reads.

Per germline, CDR1 MNHNS and CDR2 SASEGT. The CDR3 contains 14 residues. The V gene end was trimmed by 10 bases and the J gene end by 2 bases; junction bases not matched to a gene: 6. Standard classification criteria confirmed type 1 or type 2 diabetes in all patients. Amplification started from genomic DNA. Multiplex PCR with 30 forward and 13 reverse primers amplified the TCR beta CDR3. One entry per CDR3 protein, called by TCRdb with MiXCR from the multiplex PCR reads. This table holds about 270,000 distinct CDR3 sequences, over 45% found once. The chain carries TRBV6-1 and TRBJ2-5; the match to TRBD2 covers 11 bases. The clonotype originates from a man in his late teens or twenties with type 2 diabetes. The specimen sequenced was peripheral blood mononuclear cells (PBMCs). The CDR3 DNA reads as TGTGCCATCACCGTAGCGGGGGGGCAAGAGACCCAGTACTTC. It yields the protein CAITVAGGQETQYF.